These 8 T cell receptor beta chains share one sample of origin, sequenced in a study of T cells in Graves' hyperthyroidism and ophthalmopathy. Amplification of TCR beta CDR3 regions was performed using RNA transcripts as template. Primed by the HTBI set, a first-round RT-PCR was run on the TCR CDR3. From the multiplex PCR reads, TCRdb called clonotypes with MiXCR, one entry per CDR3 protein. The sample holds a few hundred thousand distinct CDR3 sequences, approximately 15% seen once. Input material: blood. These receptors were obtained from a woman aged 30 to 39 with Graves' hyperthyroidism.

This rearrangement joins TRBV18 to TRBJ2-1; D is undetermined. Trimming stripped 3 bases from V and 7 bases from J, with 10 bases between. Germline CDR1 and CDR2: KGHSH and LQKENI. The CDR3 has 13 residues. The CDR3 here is CASSPRPKNEQFF. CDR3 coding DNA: TGTGCCAGCTCACCCCGACCTAAGAATGAGCAGTTCTTC.

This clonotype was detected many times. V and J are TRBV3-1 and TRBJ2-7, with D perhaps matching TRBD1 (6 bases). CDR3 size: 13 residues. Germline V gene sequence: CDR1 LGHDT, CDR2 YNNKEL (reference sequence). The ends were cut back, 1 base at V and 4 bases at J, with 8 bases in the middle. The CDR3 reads CASSQGGQYEQYF. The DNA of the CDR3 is TGTGCCAGCAGCCAAGGGGGGCAGTACGAGCAGTACTTC.

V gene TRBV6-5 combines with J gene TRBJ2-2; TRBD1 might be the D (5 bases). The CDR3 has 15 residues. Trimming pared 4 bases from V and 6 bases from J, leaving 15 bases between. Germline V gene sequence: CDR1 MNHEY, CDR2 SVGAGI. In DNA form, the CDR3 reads TGTGCCAGCAGTTGGGCAGGGAACGGCGCCGGGGAGCTGTTTTTT. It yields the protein CASSWAGNGAGELFF.

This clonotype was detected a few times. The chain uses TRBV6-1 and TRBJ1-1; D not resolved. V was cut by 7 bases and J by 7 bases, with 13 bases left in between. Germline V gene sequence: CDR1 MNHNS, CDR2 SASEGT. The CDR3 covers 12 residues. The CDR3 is CASTSDNGEAFF. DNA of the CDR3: TGTGCCAGCACCTCCGACAATGGTGAAGCTTTCTTT.

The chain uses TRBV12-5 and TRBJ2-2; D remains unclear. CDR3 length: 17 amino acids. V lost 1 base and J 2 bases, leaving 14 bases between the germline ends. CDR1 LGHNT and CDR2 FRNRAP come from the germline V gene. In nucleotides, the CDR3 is TGTGCTAGTGGTTTGGGGGTGACGAGACCTAACACCGGGGAGCTGTTTTTT. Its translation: CASGLGVTRPNTGELFF.

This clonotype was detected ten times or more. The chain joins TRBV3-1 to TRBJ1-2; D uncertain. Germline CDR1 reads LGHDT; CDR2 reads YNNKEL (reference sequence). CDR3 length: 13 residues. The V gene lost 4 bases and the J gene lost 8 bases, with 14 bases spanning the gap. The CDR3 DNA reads TGTGCCAGCAGCCCGGCCTCCGGAGCCGGCTACACCTTC. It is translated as CASSPASGAGYTF.

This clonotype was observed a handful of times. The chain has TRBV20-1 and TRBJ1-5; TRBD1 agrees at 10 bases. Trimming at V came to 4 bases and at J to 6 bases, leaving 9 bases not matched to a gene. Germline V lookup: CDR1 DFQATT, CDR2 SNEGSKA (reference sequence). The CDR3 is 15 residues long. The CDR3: CSAKEPGQGSQPQHF. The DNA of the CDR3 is TGCAGTGCTAAAGAACCGGGACAGGGGAGTCAGCCCCAGCATTTT.

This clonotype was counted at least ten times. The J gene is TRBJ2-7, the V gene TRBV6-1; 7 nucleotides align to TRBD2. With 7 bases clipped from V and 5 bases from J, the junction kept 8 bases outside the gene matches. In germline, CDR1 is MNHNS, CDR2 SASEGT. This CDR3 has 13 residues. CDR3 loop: CASTERLAHEQYF. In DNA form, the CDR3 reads TGTGCCAGCACCGAGCGACTAGCCCACGAGCAGTACTTC.